This T cell receptor beta chain appears in the sequencing data of a study of blood T cell repertoires in COVID-19. This clone was counted a single time. Germline CDR1 SGDLS, CDR2 YYNGEE. This CDR3 has 16 residues. The ends lost 2 bases at V and 6 bases at J; junction bases unmatched: 7. The protocol was immunoSEQ multiplex PCR, while the TCRdb copy is restricted to in-frame clones and leaves out a portion. Among tens of thousands of clones, more than 85% were seen once, and the ten largest hold around 2.5%. This chain joins TRBV9 and TRBJ2-7; TRBD2 aligns across 14 bases. This receptor was obtained from a human donor with active COVID-19. The donor label of this sample is uncertain. Sequencing input: peripheral blood. The CDR3 reads CASSVGLAGGYGEQYF. The CDR3 coding sequence is TGTGCCAGCAGCGTCGGACTAGCGGGGGGCTACGGCGAGCAGTACTTC.